This T cell receptor beta chain originates from a study of human T cells and chemical hapten exposure. Study-level information: 2% DPC applied to a 2 cm by 2 cm arm area sensitized donors. Each patch test put 0.01% DPC on the upper back, and results were read at 6 days.

General study findings and limits: Significantly more large CDR3 similarity clusters arose among expanded TCRs than among controls.

This clonotype was found many times. What it recognizes is unknown. The time point: patch test 1, 2 weeks after DPC sensitization. Treatment specified: therapeutic diphenylcyclopropenone sensitization with weekly scalp DPC. Unfractionated whole blood yielded total RNA. The V end was cut by 0 bases, the J end by 4 bases, with 14 bases between. This CDR3 is 16 amino acids long. Germline V gene lookup returns CDR1 LGHDT and CDR2 YNNKEL (reference sequence). In the library, unique molecular identifiers were attached to individual cDNA molecules. TCRdb independently ran MiXCR on the RACE reads; one entry per CDR3 protein. There are 40,000 or so distinct CDR3 sequences in the sample; about 4.2% occur only once, and over 25% lies in the top ten.

Sample: whole blood, taken in connection with sensitization to the hapten diphenylcyclopropenone (DPC). The receptor's source is a man between 50 and 59 years old with alopecia areata. Some clones in this sample may be carry-over from other donors' samples. The genes are TRBV3-1 and TRBJ2-3, with D maybe TRBD1 (5 bases). CDR3 residues: CASSQDIQGLADTQYF. CDR3 coding DNA: TGTGCCAGCAGCCAAGATATCCAGGGCCTTGCAGATACGCAGTATTTT.